Below, one T cell receptor (beta chain) is given with its context. The sample originates from a study of shared T cell receptors in the human thymus. The repertoire was sequenced with immunoSEQ multiplex PCR; TCRdb's copy has only in-frame clones and lacks some. The sample has about 660,000 clones; over 75% are singletons. CDR1 and CDR2 from the germline V gene are ENHRY and SYGVKD. The CDR3 length is 13 residues. The V gene end was trimmed by 6 bases and the J gene end by 4 bases; junction bases not matched to a gene: 0. This sample also belongs to another study, concerning human thymus T cells. From that study: Immunologically healthy infants in Finland undergoing congenital heart defect surgery were the donors. Thymic tissue was derived from resections collected during corrective heart surgery. Seemingly biased V and J gene usage marked thymic and blood repertoires. Unrelated individuals were reported by related research to share highly overlapping thymic repertoires.

What was sequenced was thymocytes. The chain joins TRBV10-3 to TRBJ2-5; TRBD2 matches 12 bases. The sequence derives from a boy under two years old with a congenital heart defect. The CDR3 sequence is CAIRTSGRETQYF. CDR3 nucleotides: TGTGCCATCAGGACTAGCGGGAGAGAGACCCAGTACTTC.